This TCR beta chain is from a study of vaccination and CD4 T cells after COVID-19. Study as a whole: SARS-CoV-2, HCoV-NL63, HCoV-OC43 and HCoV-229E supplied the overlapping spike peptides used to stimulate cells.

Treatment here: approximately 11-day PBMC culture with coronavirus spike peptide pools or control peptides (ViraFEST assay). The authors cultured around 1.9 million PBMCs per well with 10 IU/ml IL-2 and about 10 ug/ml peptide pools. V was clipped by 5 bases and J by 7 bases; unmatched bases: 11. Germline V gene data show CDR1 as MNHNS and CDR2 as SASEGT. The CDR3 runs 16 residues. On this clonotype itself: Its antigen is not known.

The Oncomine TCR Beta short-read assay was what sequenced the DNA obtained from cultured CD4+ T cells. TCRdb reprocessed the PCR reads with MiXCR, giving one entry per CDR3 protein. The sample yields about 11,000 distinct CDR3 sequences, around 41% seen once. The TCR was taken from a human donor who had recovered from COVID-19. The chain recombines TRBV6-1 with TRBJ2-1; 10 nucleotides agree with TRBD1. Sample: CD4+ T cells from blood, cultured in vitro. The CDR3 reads CASSRQGATTTNEQFF. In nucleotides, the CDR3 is TGTGCCAGCAGTCGACAGGGGGCCACGACTACAAATGAGCAGTTCTTC.